This passage covers 27 T cell receptor beta chains from one sample sequenced in a study of T cell responses to AZD1222 COVID-19 vaccine. Profiling relied on immunoSEQ multiplex PCR, and the TCRdb table lists in-frame clones only, not all of them. The sample has under 200,000 clones; under 95% are singletons. Here the sequenced sample was peripheral blood, taken on day 0 of MenACWY control vaccination. Receptor source: an adult in good health.

V usage is TRBV5-1 and J usage is TRBJ2-1; 8 nucleotides agree with TRBD2. The CDR3 has 13 amino acids. Trimming removed 0 bases from V and 9 bases from J; junction bases left unmatched: 2. From germline, CDR1 is SGHRS and CDR2 YFSETQ. Here the CDR3 reads CASSLALAGEQFF. DNA of the CDR3: TGCGCCAGCAGCTTGGCCCTAGCGGGTGAGCAGTTCTTC.

The chain uses TRBV2 and TRBJ2-7, with 14 bases fitting TRBD2. J lost 5 bases, V lost 2 bases, and 5 bases had no gene match. The length of the CDR3 is 16 residues. Germline values: CDR1 SNHLY, CDR2 FYNNEI. The DNA for the CDR3 is TGTGCCAGCAGTGAATACGGGACTAGCGGGAGCCACGAGCAGTACTTC. Its protein is CASSEYGTSGSHEQYF. The full variable domain, its missing parts supplied by reference TRBV2 and TRBJ2-7, is EPEVTQTPSHQVTQMGQEVILRCVPISNHLYFYWYRQILGQKVEFLVSFYNNEISEKSEIFDDQFSVERPDGSNFTLKIRSTKLEDSAMYFCASSEYGTSGSHEQYFGPGTRLTVT.

The gene calls are TRBV24-1 and TRBJ2-7; TRBD1 agrees at 8 bases. From germline, CDR1 is KGHDR and CDR2 SFDVKD. The CDR3 covers 18 residues. Trimming cost V 5 bases and J 0 bases; bases outside gene matches: 14. CDR3 sequence: CATSGSSYRDRNSYEQYF. Written as DNA, the CDR3 is TGTGCCACCAGTGGTTCCTCCTACCGGGACAGGAACTCCTACGAGCAGTACTTC.

The CDR3 nucleotides are TGTGCCAGCTCACCACCGATCCAGGGATGGACTGAAGCTTTCTTT. Its protein product is CASSPPIQGWTEAFF. This chain joins TRBV18 and TRBJ1-1; perhaps TRBD1 as D (5 bases). CDR3 length: 15 residues. Trimming removed 0 bases at V and 5 bases at J, with 13 bases between. CDR1 KGHSH and CDR2 LQKENI come from the germline V gene.

This chain joins TRBV7-9 and TRBJ2-1, with 14 positions matching TRBD2. The V and J ends lost 5 bases and 10 bases, in that order; junction bases with no gene match: 13. This CDR3 contains 17 residues. Germline V gives CDR1 SEHNR, CDR2 FQNEAQ (reference sequence). CDR3: CASSPGGGLAGDREQFF. The CDR3 coding sequence is TGTGCCAGCAGCCCAGGGGGGGGACTAGCGGGAGATCGGGAGCAGTTCTTC.

This chain links TRBV11-3 with TRBJ1-1; D is possibly TRBD1 (5 bases). In germline, CDR1 is SGHNT, CDR2 YENEEA. The ends were cut back, 5 bases at V and 0 bases at J, with 10 bases in the middle. The CDR3 extends over 14 amino acids. The CDR3 here is CASSTGPLNTEAFF. CDR3 DNA: TGTGCCAGCAGCACGGGACCGTTGAACACTGAAGCTTTCTTT.

The chain couples TRBV7-8 to TRBJ2-1; the D gene could be TRBD1 or TRBD2 (5 bases each). There are 16 residues in the CDR3. Germline-derived CDR1 and CDR2 are SGHVS and FQNEAQ. Trimming pared 1 base from V and 5 bases from J, leaving 15 bases between. This CDR3 reads CASSLGSGRPHNEQFF. As DNA, the CDR3 is TGTGCCAGCAGCTTAGGTTCGGGGCGCCCCCACAATGAGCAGTTCTTC.

The gene calls are TRBV29-1 and TRBJ1-5; 9 bases are shared with TRBD1. This CDR3 is 13 amino acids long. In germline, CDR1 is SQVTM, CDR2 ANQGSEA. J was trimmed by 9 bases and V by 6 bases; bases with no gene match: 9. CDR3: CSVVGTGSGPQHF. CDR3 bases: TGCAGCGTAGTTGGGACAGGGTCGGGGCCCCAGCATTTT.

This chain uses TRBV21-1 with TRBJ2-2; the table names TRBD2, a call not compared with the DNA. TRBV21-1 is described as a pseudogene. This CDR3 spans 17 amino acids. The CDR3 reads CASPTRREGVNTGELFF. CDR3 nucleotide sequence: TGTGCCAGCCCTACTAGGCGGGAGGGGGTGAACACCGGGGAGCTGTTTTTT.

Note on this clone: Germline and junction disagree at one end, which may indicate a read error. This chain uses TRBV7-2 with TRBJ1-3; 8 bases line up with TRBD1. Per germline, CDR1 SGHTA and CDR2 FQGNSA. CDR3 length equals 15 residues. CDR3 protein: CASRLDRGSGNTIYF. In DNA form, the CDR3 reads TGTGCCAGCAGATTAGACAGGGGCTCTGGAAACACCATATATTTT.

V and J are TRBV6-1 and TRBJ1-2, with D maybe TRBD1 (6 bases). This CDR3 has 14 amino acids. Trimming removed 2 bases from V and 4 bases from J, with 11 bases in between. The germline V gene has CDR1 MNHNS and CDR2 SASEGT. CDR3 coding DNA: TGTGCCAGCAGTGAACTCCTAGGGGGCTATGGCTACACCTTC. Translated: CASSELLGGYGYTF.

This clone was seen just once. The chain is built from TRBV6-5 and TRBJ1-1; D is possibly TRBD1 (6 bases). There are 15 residues in the CDR3. Germline CDR1 and CDR2: MNHEY and SVGAGI. Between the trimmed V and J ends, which lost 7 bases and 0 bases, there was a span of 15 bases. The CDR3: CASTRDIELNTEAFF. CDR3 in DNA: TGTGCCAGCACCCGGGACATAGAGTTGAACACTGAAGCTTTCTTT.

V gene TRBV7-9 combines with J gene TRBJ2-3, with D unclear. Trimming shortened V by 5 bases and J by 6 bases, and 12 bases separated the two germline ends. CDR1 and CDR2 from the germline V gene are SEHNR and FQNEAQ (reference sequence). This CDR3 contains 13 residues. CDR3 in amino acids: CASSPSRPDTQYF. The CDR3 DNA reads as TGTGCCAGCAGCCCCAGCCGACCTGATACGCAGTATTTT.

This sequence joins TRBV10-3 and TRBJ2-7, with TRBD2 identical over 7 bases. Trimming cost V 3 bases and J 4 bases; bases outside gene matches: 6. The CDR3 is made up of 14 amino acids. CDR1 is ENHRY, CDR2 SYGVKD, per germline. The CDR3 DNA reads as TGTGCCATCAGTGATGGGCTAGCGGCTTACGAGCAGTACTTC. Protein product: CAISDGLAAYEQYF.

The chain links TRBV11-3 to TRBJ1-3, with 7 bases aligning to TRBD1. The CDR3 loop spans 16 amino acids. Trimming took 5 bases from V and 3 from J; bases not matched to a gene: 10. Germline CDR1 is SGHNT and CDR2 is YENEEA. The CDR3 loop is CASSHATGAGGNTIYF. CDR3 bases: TGTGCCAGCAGCCACGCTACAGGGGCCGGTGGAAACACCATATATTTT.

This clone was picked up one time. The V and J genes are TRBV7-3 and TRBJ2-1, with 10 bases identical to TRBD2. This CDR3 is 15 amino acids long. Trimming removed 3 bases from V and 6 bases from J; junction bases left unmatched: 5. Looked up from germline, CDR1 is SGHTA and CDR2 is FQGTGA. In DNA, the CDR3 is TGTGCCAGCAGCTTCCAAGCGGGAGGGGGCAATGAGCAGTTCTTC. Amino acids: CASSFQAGGGNEQFF.

This clone was detected once. The V call is TRBV5-1, the J call TRBJ1-3; D unclear. The length of the CDR3 is 15 residues. Germline lookup yields CDR1 SGHRS and CDR2 YFSETQ. Deletions cut 0 bases from V and 2 bases from J, with 9 bases between. In nucleotides, the CDR3 is TGCGCCAGCAGCTTGGAGGGAACCCCTGGAAACACCATATATTTT. Amino acid sequence: CASSLEGTPGNTIYF.

The chain employs TRBV9 and TRBJ2-1, with 11 positions matching TRBD2. In germline, CDR1 is SGDLS, CDR2 YYNGEE. The length of the CDR3 is 20 residues. The V segment lost 0 bases and the J segment 4 bases; nucleotides outside the gene matches: 15. In nucleotides, the CDR3 is TGTGCCAGCAGCGTAGGCCTGGGGACTAGCGGAGCCCGCGGATACAATGAGCAGTTCTTC. Translation: CASSVGLGTSGARGYNEQFF.

V gene TRBV19 combines with J gene TRBJ1-3; TRBD1 is a possible D gene (6 bases). The CDR3 length is 16 residues. Trimming took 8 bases from V and 0 from J, leaving 17 bases between them. Germline lookup yields CDR1 LNHDA and CDR2 SQIVND (reference sequence). CDR3 sequence reads: CASRGGGLPSGNTIYF. Here the CDR3 DNA reads TGTGCCAGTCGAGGGGGGGGGCTCCCCTCTGGAAACACCATATATTTT.

A single count supports this clone. V gene TRBV6-5 combines with J gene TRBJ2-3; TRBD1 matches 7 bases. J gave up 3 bases and V 7 bases, and 7 bases lay outside the gene matches. The CDR3 contains 14 residues. CDR1 MNHEY and CDR2 SVGAGI come from the germline V gene. This CDR3 reads CASTPTGRTDTQYF. CDR3 coding DNA: TGTGCCAGCACCCCGACAGGGCGTACAGATACGCAGTATTTT.

V usage is TRBV2 and J usage is TRBJ2-2; D call uncertain. Looked up from germline, CDR1 is SNHLY and CDR2 is FYNNEI. CDR3 length equals 16 residues. Trimming shortened V by 3 bases and J by 6 bases, and 17 bases separated the two germline ends. CDR3 DNA: TGTGCCAGCAGTGAGTCCCTAAACCGGTGGGCCGGGGAGCTGTTTTTT. It encodes CASSESLNRWAGELFF.

The genes are TRBV11-3 and TRBJ2-5; D gene unclear. V lost 2 bases, J lost 5 bases, and 12 bases lay in between. The CDR3 runs to 14 residues. Germline CDR1 reads SGHNT; CDR2 reads YENEEA. DNA of the CDR3: TGTGCCAGCAGCTTATCAGAAGCGACGGAGACCCAGTACTTC. Translated, it gives CASSLSEATETQYF.

The chain recombines TRBV7-9 with TRBJ1-2; the match to TRBD1 covers 11 bases. The length of the CDR3 is 16 residues. In germline, CDR1 is SEHNR, CDR2 FQNEAQ (reference sequence). With 2 bases clipped from V and 8 bases from J, the junction kept 10 bases outside the gene matches. This chain's CDR3 is CASSLFGQGAFGGYTF. In DNA form, the CDR3 reads TGTGCCAGCAGCTTATTCGGACAGGGGGCTTTCGGAGGCTACACCTTC.

V and J are TRBV7-3 and TRBJ1-5; no clear D. The ends were cut back, 5 bases at V and 2 bases at J, with 7 bases in the middle. The V gene's germline CDR1 is SGHTA and CDR2 FQGTGA. The CDR3 loop spans 13 amino acids. The CDR3 DNA sequence: TGTGCCAGCAGCCCCGATGGCAATCAGCCCCAGCATTTT. Encoded protein: CASSPDGNQPQHF. Combining the CDR3 with reference TRBV7-3 and TRBJ1-5 gives the whole variable domain GAGVSQTPSNKVTEKGKYVELRCDPISGHTALYWYRQSLGQGPEFLIYFQGTGAADDSGLPNDRFFAVRPEGSVSTLKIQRTERGDSAVYLCASSPDGNQPQHFGDGTRLSIL.

The rearrangement joins TRBV28 to TRBJ1-5; a weak D match, TRBD1 (5 bases). CDR1 MDHEN and CDR2 SYDVKM come from the germline V gene. This CDR3 is 15 amino acids long. The ends were cut back, 2 bases at V and 3 bases at J, with 11 bases in the middle. DNA of the CDR3: TGTGCCAGCAGTTTACGAGGGGTCTTCAATCAGCCCCAGCATTTT. Translating gives CASSLRGVFNQPQHF. The variable domain in full, with the rest retrieved from reference TRBV28 and TRBJ1-5, is DVKVTQSSRYLVKRTGEKVFLECVQDMDHENMFWYRQDPGLGLRLIYFSYDVKMKEKGDIPEGYSVSREKKERFSLILESASTNQTSMYLCASSLRGVFNQPQHFGDGTRLSIL.

This sequence joins TRBV10-3 and TRBJ1-3; no clear D. From germline, CDR1 is ENHRY and CDR2 SYGVKD. This CDR3 has 14 amino acids. Trimming removed 6 bases at V and 2 bases at J, with 11 bases between. The CDR3 sequence: CAIREGSAGNTIYF. The CDR3 nucleotides read TGTGCCATCAGAGAGGGCAGTGCTGGAAACACCATATATTTT.

The gene calls are TRBV5-1 and TRBJ2-5, with D perhaps matching TRBD1 (7 bases). Trimming cost V 0 bases and J 3 bases, with 15 bases left between them. Germline values: CDR1 SGHRS, CDR2 YFSETQ. This CDR3 region has 16 residues. CDR3 nucleotide sequence: TGCGCCAGCAGCTTGGTGGGGACTGACAGGGAAGAGACCCAGTACTTC. Translation: CASSLVGTDREETQYF.